This TCR beta chain stems from a study of CD4 T cells in relation to SARS-CoV-2 and coronaviruses. Unexposed donor CD4+ T cells date from about 2010-2019, before the COVID-19 pandemic. Measured with immunoSEQ multiplex PCR; TCRdb has only the in-frame clones, and not every one. This sample carries about 59,000 clones, roughly 88% of them seen once, and the ten largest clones take about 1.3%. The CDR3 extends over 15 amino acids. Germline V gene sequence: CDR1 LGHNA, CDR2 YNFKEQ. Trimming removed 1 base from V and 5 bases from J, with 12 bases in between. V and J are TRBV4-2 and TRBJ2-1; unclear D gene. Material: memory CD4+ T cells from PBMCs. The TCR was taken from a human donor in good health. This CDR3 is CASSQGISPDNEQFF. CDR3 nucleotides: TGTGCCAGCAGCCAAGGAATTAGTCCCGACAATGAGCAGTTCTTC.